This TCR beta chain derives from a study of cytomegalovirus exposure and HLA in healthy donors. Libraries were prepared by immunoSEQ multiplex PCR; TCRdb keeps only in-frame clonotypes and omits some of them. The data show 100,000 to 130,000 clones, nearly 97% seen once. There are 16 residues in the CDR3. The germline gives CDR1 MNHEY, CDR2 SMNVEV (reference sequence). The junction had 9 bases not matched to a gene; V was cut back by 1 base and J by 6 bases. This clonotype was obtained from a woman younger than 30 in good health and CMV-seronegative. Sequences were obtained from PBMCs. The V and J genes are TRBV27 and TRBJ1-1, with TRBD1 identical over 9 bases. The DNA for the CDR3 is TGTGCCAGCAGTTTATTGGCGGGACAGGGATCTCCTGAAGCTTTCTTT. This translates into CASSLLAGQGSPEAFF.